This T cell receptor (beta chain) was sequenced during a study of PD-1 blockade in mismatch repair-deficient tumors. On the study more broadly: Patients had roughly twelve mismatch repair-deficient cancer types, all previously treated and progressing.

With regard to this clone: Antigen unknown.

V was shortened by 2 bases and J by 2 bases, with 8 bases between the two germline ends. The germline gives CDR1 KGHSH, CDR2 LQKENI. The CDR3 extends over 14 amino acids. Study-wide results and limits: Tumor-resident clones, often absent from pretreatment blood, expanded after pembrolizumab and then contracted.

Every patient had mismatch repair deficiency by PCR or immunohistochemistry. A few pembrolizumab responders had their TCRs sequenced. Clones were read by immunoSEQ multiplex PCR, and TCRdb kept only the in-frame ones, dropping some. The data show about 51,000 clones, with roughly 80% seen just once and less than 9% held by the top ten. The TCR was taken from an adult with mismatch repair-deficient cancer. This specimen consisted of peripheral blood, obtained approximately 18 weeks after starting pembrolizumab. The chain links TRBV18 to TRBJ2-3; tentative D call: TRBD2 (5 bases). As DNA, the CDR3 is TGTGCCAGCTCACCATGGGGAGCCACAGATACGCAGTATTTT. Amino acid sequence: CASSPWGATDTQYF.